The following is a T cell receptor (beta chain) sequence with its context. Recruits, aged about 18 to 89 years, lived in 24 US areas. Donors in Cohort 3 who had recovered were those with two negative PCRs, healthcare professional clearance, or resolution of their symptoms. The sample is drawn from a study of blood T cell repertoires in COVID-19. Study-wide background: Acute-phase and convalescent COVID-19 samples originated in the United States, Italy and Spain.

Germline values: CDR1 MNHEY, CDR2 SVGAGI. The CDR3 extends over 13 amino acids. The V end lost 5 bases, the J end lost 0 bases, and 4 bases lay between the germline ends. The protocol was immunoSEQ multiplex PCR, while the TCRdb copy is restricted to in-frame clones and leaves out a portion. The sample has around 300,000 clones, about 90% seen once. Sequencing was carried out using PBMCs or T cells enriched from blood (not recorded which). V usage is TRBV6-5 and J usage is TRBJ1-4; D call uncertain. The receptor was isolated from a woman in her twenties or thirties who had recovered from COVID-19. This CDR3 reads CASSQTTNEKLFF. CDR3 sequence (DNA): TGTGCCAGCAGTCAAACAACTAATGAAAAACTGTTTTTT.